This TCR beta chain was obtained from a study of T cells after yellow fever vaccination. Whole-study results and caveats: Primary-vaccination clones mostly resurfaced post-booster (approximately 96% CD4, roughly 87% CD8). FACS-sorted repertoires might harbor abundant contaminating clonotypes from the bulk population.

The V gene's germline CDR1 is SGHTA and CDR2 FQGNSA. Trimming shortened V by 3 bases and J by 4 bases, and 9 bases separated the two germline ends. The CDR3 is made up of 14 amino acids. Remarks on this clonotype: Its antigen remains unknown.

A universal primer site and UMIs were added as TCR cDNA was made by 5'RACE template switching. TCRdb ran MiXCR on the 5' RACE reads and lists one entry per CDR3 protein. The sample consists of 300,000 to 450,000 distinct CDR3 sequences, 7% to 10% of them appearing once. The chain is built from TRBV7-2 and TRBJ2-2; D gene uncertain. Sequencing was performed on PBMCs, taken more than 35 days after the first yellow fever vaccination. This TCR was sampled from a young man who received the YFV17D yellow fever vaccine. The CDR3 reads CASSFWEGTGELFF. The CDR3 bases are TGTGCCAGCAGCTTCTGGGAAGGCACCGGGGAGCTGTTTTTT.